Listed here are 4 T cell receptor beta chains from one sample, sequenced in a study of blood T cells in healthy people across ages. Primers used in a second PCR of roughly 6 to 12 cycles were a sample-barcoded 5' primer and a J-beta primer mix. MiXCR, run by TCRdb on the 5' RACE reads, gives a single entry per CDR3 protein. The sample lists some 730,000 distinct CDR3 sequences, 22% occurring once. The sample consisted of blood. The origin of the receptors is a man aged 65-85 years in good health.

With regard to this clonotype: Since the CDR3 does not end with the conserved phenylalanine or tryptophan, this likely comes from a read error. The DNA is omitted, as the CDR3 cannot be located on it reliably, and the CDR3 follows TCRdb's listing. The chain has TRBV20-1 and TRBJ1-1; TRBD1, the table's D call, lacks a check against the DNA. The V gene's germline CDR1 is DFQATT and CDR2 SNEGSKA (reference sequence). The CDR3 has 11 amino acids, counting both end residues. CDR3 sequence: CSARAGDSQKL.

This clonotype was detected ten times or more. At one end the junction does not follow the germline gene, possibly because of a read error. J is TRBJ2-1 and V is TRBV5-1; D possibly corresponds to TRBD2 (5 bases). The CDR3 has 14 amino acids. The germline CDR1 and CDR2 sequences are SGHRS and YFSETQ. The CDR3 DNA is TGTGCCAGCAGCTTAGGGAGCTCCTACAATGAGCAGTTCTTC. It encodes CASSLGSSYNEQFF.

Ten or more counts support this clonotype. The rearrangement joins TRBV4-2 to TRBJ1-1; possibly TRBD1 for D (5 bases). V shed 9 bases and J shed 3 bases, with 17 bases lying between them. The CDR3 covers 14 residues. Germline V gene sequence: CDR1 LGHNA, CDR2 YNFKEQ. CDR3 protein: CASVRDPRDTEAFF. CDR3 nucleotides: TGTGCCAGTGTCCGGGACCCTCGGGACACTGAAGCTTTCTTT.

This clonotype was counted only a few times. One end of the junction is discordant with germline, which a read error may explain. The chain combines TRBV20-1 with TRBJ1-2; 10 positions match TRBD1. The CDR3 contains 12 residues. Germline V gene lookup returns CDR1 DFQATT and CDR2 SNEGSKA (reference sequence). CDR3 in amino acids: CSARGTRGQGDF. In DNA, the CDR3 is TGCAGTGCTAGAGGGACGAGAGGACAGGGGGACTTC.